These 8 T cell receptor beta chains were all obtained from the same sample, sequenced in a study of breast tumors, draining lymph nodes, adjacent tissues (dated by TCRdb to about 2016). The library was generated by multiplex PCR. TCRdb names Illumina HiSeq 2000 as the instrument used. TCRdb reprocessing: public reads trimmed at Q25 with fastp, clones called with MiXCR, in-frame beta chains kept. Rows are combined by CDR3 protein, so each entry shows the most common genes and DNA. The table for this sample lists about 21,000 distinct CDR3 sequences; roughly 32% of them were counted only once. The ten largest clones take up 8.5% to 14% of the sample. Specimen: breast tumor tissue. The receptors were sampled from a female donor with breast cancer. Some clones in this sample may be carry-over from other donors' samples.

In this sample, this clonotype turned up many times. The chain couples TRBV19 to TRBJ1-5; 7 bases are shared with TRBD1. Germline CDR1 is LNHDA and CDR2 is SQIVND (reference sequence). The CDR3 consists of 15 residues. V shed 5 bases and J 6 bases; nucleotides not matched to a gene: 10. The CDR3 coding sequence is TGTGCCAGTAGTTCCACAGGGGTAAGAGTTCAGCCCCAGCATTTT. It encodes CASSSTGVRVQPQHF.

This clonotype counts as medium-sized. This chain connects TRBV30 to TRBJ1-6; 7 bases match TRBD1. Unmatched junction bases numbered 7, after V lost 1 base and J lost 7 bases. The germline V gene has CDR1 GTSNPN and CDR2 SVGIG (reference sequence). There are 15 residues in the CDR3. CDR3 nucleotide sequence: TGTGCCTGGAGTGCCAGGGGGACCCTGAATTCACCCCTCCACTTT. Encoded protein: CAWSARGTLNSPLHF.

This clonotype was detected many times. The chain employs TRBV24-1 and TRBJ1-3; no reliable D call. Trimming cost V 7 bases and J 0 bases, with 6 bases left between them. There are 13 residues in the CDR3. CDR1 is KGHDR and CDR2 is SFDVKD in the germline V gene. CDR3 DNA: TGTGCCACCAGGGAGGTCTCTGGAAACACCATATATTTT. It specifies CATREVSGNTIYF.

This clonotype was seen repeatedly, ten times or more. This rearrangement joins TRBV20-1 to TRBJ2-1; perhaps TRBD1 as D (5 bases). There are 16 residues in the CDR3. V was shortened by 0 bases and J by 1 base, with 13 bases between the two germline ends. The germline V gene has CDR1 DFQATT and CDR2 SNEGSKA (reference sequence). CDR3: CSARDWRKGSYNEQFF. CDR3 DNA sequence: TGCAGTGCTAGAGATTGGAGAAAGGGGTCCTACAATGAGCAGTTCTTC.

This chain links TRBV3-1 with TRBJ2-4; 10 bases agree with TRBD2. This CDR3 region has 14 residues. Losses at the gene ends were 3 bases for V and 6 bases for J; bases not matched to a gene: 2. Germline values: CDR1 LGHDT, CDR2 YNNKEL (reference sequence). The CDR3: CASSHGLAVNIQYF. CDR3 DNA sequence: TGTGCCAGCAGCCATGGACTAGCGGTAAACATTCAGTACTTC.

In regard to this clonotype: The junction departs from germline at one end; a sequencing error may be responsible. The CDR3 loop reads CSARDPRTGRNYGYTF. The DNA of the CDR3 is TGCAGTGCTAGAGATCCCAGGACAGGGCGCAACTACGGCTACACCTTC. The chain has TRBV20-1 and TRBJ1-2, with 8 bases aligning to TRBD1. Germline V gene data show CDR1 as DFQATT and CDR2 as SNEGSKA (reference sequence). CDR3 length: 16 amino acids.

This clonotype is judged medium-sized (0.01 to 0.1%). CDR3 coding DNA: TGTGCCAGTAGCAGACTAGCGCTTTCTCTCAACAATGAGCAGTTCTTC. It translates to CASSRLALSLNNEQFF. This chain connects TRBV19 to TRBJ2-1; 8 bases agree with TRBD2. The V segment lost 6 bases and the J segment 5 bases; nucleotides outside the gene matches: 12. Germline lookup yields CDR1 LNHDA and CDR2 SQIVND (reference sequence). This CDR3 comprises 16 residues.

This clonotype was observed once. This may be a read error, as it is one base from a much larger clone. The rearrangement links TRBV9 to TRBJ2-2, with D tentatively TRBD1 or TRBD2 (6 bases each). This CDR3 spans 18 amino acids. CDR1 SGDLS and CDR2 YYNGEE come from the germline V gene. V was trimmed by 3 bases and J by 7 bases, leaving 25 bases between them. CDR3 in amino acids: CASSAISGGAGDGGELFF. The CDR3 DNA reads as TGTGCCAGCAGCGCTATTTCCGGCGGGGCAGGGGACGGCGGGGAGCTGTTTTTT.